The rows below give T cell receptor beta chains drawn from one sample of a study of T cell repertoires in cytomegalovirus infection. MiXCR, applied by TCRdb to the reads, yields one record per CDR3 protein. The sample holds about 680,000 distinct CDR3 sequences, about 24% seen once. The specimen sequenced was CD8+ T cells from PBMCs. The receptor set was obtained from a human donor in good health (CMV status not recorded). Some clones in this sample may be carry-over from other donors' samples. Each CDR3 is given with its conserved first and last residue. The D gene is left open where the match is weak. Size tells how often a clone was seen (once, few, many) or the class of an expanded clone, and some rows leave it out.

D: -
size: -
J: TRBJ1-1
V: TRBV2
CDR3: CASSDLSAGMGTEAFF
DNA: TGTGCCAGCAGTGATCTCAGCGCAGGGATGGGGACTGAAGCTTTCTTT

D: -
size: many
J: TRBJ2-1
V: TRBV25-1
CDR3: CASSEGGEQFF
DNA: TGTGCCAGCAGTGAAGGGGGTGAGCAGTTCTTC

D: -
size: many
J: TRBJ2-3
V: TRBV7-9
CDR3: CASSRPSSTDTQYF
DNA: TGTGCCAGCAGCCGACCCTCTAGCACAGATACGCAGTATTTT

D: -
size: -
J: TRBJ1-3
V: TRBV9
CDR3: CASSTRQEGNTIYF
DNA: TGTGCCAGCAGCACCCGACAGGAGGGAAACACCATATATTTT

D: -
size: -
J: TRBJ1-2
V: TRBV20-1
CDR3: CSAIFQSGGGGYTF
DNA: TGCAGTGCTATTTTTCAGTCTGGGGGCGGTGGCTACACCTTC

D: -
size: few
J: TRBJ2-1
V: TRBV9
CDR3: CASSIGGNSYNEQFF
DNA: TGTGCCAGCAGCATAGGGGGGAACTCCTACAATGAGCAGTTCTTC

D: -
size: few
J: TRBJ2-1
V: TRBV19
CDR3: CATQTGLPYNEQFF
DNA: TGTGCCACCCAGACAGGATTACCCTACAATGAGCAGTTCTTC

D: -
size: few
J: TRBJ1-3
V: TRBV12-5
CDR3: CASGLRGNTIYF
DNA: TGTGCTAGTGGTTTAAGGGGGAACACCATATATTTT

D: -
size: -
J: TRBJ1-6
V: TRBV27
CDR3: CASSLASSRNSPLHF
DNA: TGTGCCAGCAGTTTAGCCTCGAGTAGGAATTCACCCCTCCACTTT

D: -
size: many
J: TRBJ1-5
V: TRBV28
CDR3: CASSFGEGYNQPQHF
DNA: TGTGCCAGCAGTTTCGGAGAAGGATACAATCAGCCCCAGCATTTT

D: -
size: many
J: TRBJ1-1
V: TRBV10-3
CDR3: CAINQVRAGNTEAFF
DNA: TGTGCCATCAACCAAGTCAGGGCCGGGAACACTGAAGCTTTCTTT

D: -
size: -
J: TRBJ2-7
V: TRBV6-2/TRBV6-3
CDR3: CASTDVDPSESYEQYF
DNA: TGTGCCAGCACCGACGTTGATCCTTCTGAATCCTACGAGCAGTACTTC

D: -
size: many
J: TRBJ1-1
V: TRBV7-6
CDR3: CASAALLTEAFF
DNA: TGTGCCAGCGCGGCTTTACTCACTGAAGCTTTCTTT

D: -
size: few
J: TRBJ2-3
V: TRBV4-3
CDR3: CASSQDDLASGTDTQYF
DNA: TGCGCCAGCAGCCAAGACGACCTAGCTTCGGGCACAGATACGCAGTATTTT

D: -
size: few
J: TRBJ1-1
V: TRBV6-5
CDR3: CASSYSWGWTEAFF
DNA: TGTGCCAGCAGTTACTCCTGGGGATGGACTGAAGCTTTCTTT

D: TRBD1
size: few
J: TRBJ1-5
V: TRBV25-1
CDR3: CASSAGGQAEKQPQHF
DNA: TGTGCCAGCAGTGCGGGGGGACAGGCGGAGAAACAGCCCCAGCATTTT

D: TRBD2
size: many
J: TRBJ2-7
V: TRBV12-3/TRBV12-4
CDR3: CASGLAGTLEQYF
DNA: TGTGCCAGCGGACTAGCGGGAACCCTCGAGCAGTACTTC

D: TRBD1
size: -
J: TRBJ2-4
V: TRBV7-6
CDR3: CASSLKGTGQNIQYF
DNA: TGTGCCAGCAGCTTAAAGGGGACAGGCCAAAACATTCAGTACTTC

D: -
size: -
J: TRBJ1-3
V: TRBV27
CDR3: CASSFQGVSGNTIYF
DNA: TGTGCCAGCAGTTTCCAGGGCGTCTCTGGAAACACCATATATTTT

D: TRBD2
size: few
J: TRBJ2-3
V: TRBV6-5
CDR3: CASSYSPGSGGTDTQYF
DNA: TGTGCCAGCAGTTACTCCCCGGGTAGCGGGGGCACAGATACGCAGTATTTT

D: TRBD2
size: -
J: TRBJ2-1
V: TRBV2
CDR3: CASRRAGGQKYNEQFF
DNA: TGTGCCAGTAGGAGAGCGGGGGGGCAAAAATACAATGAGCAGTTCTTC

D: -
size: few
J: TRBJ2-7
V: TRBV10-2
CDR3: CASRDISYEQYF
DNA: TGCGCCAGCAGGGACATCTCCTACGAGCAGTACTTC

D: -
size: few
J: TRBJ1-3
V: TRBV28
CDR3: CASRDASEGNLSGNTIYF
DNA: TGTGCCAGCAGAGACGCCTCGGAGGGGAATCTCTCTGGAAACACCATATATTTT

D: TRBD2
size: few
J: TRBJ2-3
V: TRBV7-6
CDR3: CASSLMLAGGNLPSDTQYF
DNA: TGTGCCAGCAGCTTAATGCTAGCGGGGGGGAACTTACCCTCAGATACGCAGTATTTT

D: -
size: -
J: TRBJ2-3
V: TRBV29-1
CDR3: CSVEGQTAHSTQYF
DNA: TGCAGCGTTGAAGGGCAGACTGCCCATTCTACGCAGTATTTT

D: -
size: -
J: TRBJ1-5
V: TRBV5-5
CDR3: CASSTDVYQPQHF
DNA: TGTGCCAGCAGCACGGACGTATATCAGCCCCAGCATTTT

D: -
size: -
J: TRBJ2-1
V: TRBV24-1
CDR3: CATSQGYEQFF
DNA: TGTGCCACCAGTCAGGGGTATGAGCAGTTCTTC

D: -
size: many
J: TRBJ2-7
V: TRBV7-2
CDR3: CASSLELQGTNEQYF
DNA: TGTGCCAGCAGCTTAGAATTACAGGGTACCAACGAGCAGTACTTC

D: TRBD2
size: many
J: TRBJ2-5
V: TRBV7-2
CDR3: CASSLGAGRRETQYF
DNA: TGTGCCAGCAGCTTAGGAGCGGGGCGGAGAGAGACCCAGTACTTC

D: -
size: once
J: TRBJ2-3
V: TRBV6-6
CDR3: CASSDAGPQSTDTQYF
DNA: TGTGCCAGCAGTGATGCCGGGCCCCAGAGCACAGATACGCAGTATTTT

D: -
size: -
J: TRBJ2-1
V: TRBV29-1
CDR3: CSVPRTANNEQFF
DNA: TGCAGCGTCCCTCGGACGGCAAACAATGAGCAGTTCTTC

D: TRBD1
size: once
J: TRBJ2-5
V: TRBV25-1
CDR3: CASSEFIFGRGRQETQYF
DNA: TGTGCCAGCAGTGAATTTATATTTGGTAGGGGGCGACAAGAGACCCAGTACTTC

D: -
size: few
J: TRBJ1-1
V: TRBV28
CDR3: CASGGHLETEAFF
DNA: TGTGCCAGCGGGGGACACCTAGAAACTGAAGCTTTCTTT

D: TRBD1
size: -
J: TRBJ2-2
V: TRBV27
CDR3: CASSLPPVGDRAGTGELFF
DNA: TGTGCCAGCAGTTTACCCCCGGTGGGGGACAGGGCAGGGACCGGGGAGCTGTTTTTT